These 13 T cell receptor beta chains came from one sample sequenced in a study of regulatory T cells in long-lasting Graves disease. Assembly of TCR beta libraries relied on iRepertoire HTBI primers together with Arm-PCR of CDR3 regions. TCRdb re-derived calls from the multiplex PCR reads in MiXCR, one entry per CDR3 protein. The profile shows about 350,000 distinct CDR3 sequences, around 15% of them singletons. Time point here: newly diagnosed GD, antithyroid drugs for less than 3 months. RNA isolated from PBMCs was used to make the TCR library. This sample also belongs to another study, concerning T cells in Graves' hyperthyroidism and ophthalmopathy.

Specimen: peripheral blood mononuclear cells (PBMCs), collected at new diagnosis, from a patient treated with antithyroid drugs. The source is a man aged 35-49 years with Graves disease.

The table lists this clonotype with many counts. This chain uses TRBV6-5 with TRBJ1-5; a weak D match, TRBD1 (6 bases). This CDR3 contains 15 residues. V lost 4 bases, J lost 0 bases, and 10 bases lay in between. CDR1 and CDR2 (germline): MNHEY, SVGAGI. For the CDR3, the DNA is TGTGCCAGCAGTTGGACAGCGGATAGCAATCAGCCCCAGCATTTT. It encodes CASSWTADSNQPQHF.

This clonotype was recorded many times. The V and J genes are TRBV2 and TRBJ1-1; no clear D. The CDR3 totals 11 residues. The germline V gene encodes CDR1 SNHLY and CDR2 FYNNEI. V lost 4 bases to trimming and J lost 6 bases, with 6 bases between them. The CDR3 sequence is CASSGVSEAFF. The CDR3 DNA reads TGTGCCAGCAGTGGGGTCTCTGAAGCTTTCTTT.

Many counts were recorded for this clonotype. The chain combines TRBV5-1 with TRBJ2-5; a weak D match, TRBD1 (6 bases). CDR3 length equals 15 residues. Germline CDR1 reads SGHRS; CDR2 reads YFSETQ. Trimming removed 0 bases at V and 4 bases at J, with 13 bases between. The CDR3 region has the DNA TGCGCCAGCAGCTTGGGTCAGGGGTCGGGAGAGACCCAGTACTTC. It encodes CASSLGQGSGETQYF.

There are a few counts of this clonotype. The chain carries TRBV28 and TRBJ2-5; perhaps D is TRBD1 or TRBD2 (6 bases each). V gave up 4 bases and J gave up 2 bases, with 14 bases separating them. Germline CDR1 is MDHEN and CDR2 is SYDVKM. The CDR3 contains 15 residues. This CDR3 reads CASSSSGASQETQYF. In DNA, the CDR3 is TGTGCCAGCAGTTCCTCGGGGGCATCGCAAGAGACCCAGTACTTC.

As regards this clonotype: Given a much more abundant clone one base away, this may be a read error. The genes are TRBV12-3 or TRBV12-4 and TRBJ2-7; 7 bases align to TRBD1. V lost 5 bases, J lost 0 bases, and 4 bases stayed unmatched. This CDR3 region has 14 residues. The CDR3 DNA is TGTGCCAGCAGTCCAGGGGGATTCTCCTACGAGCAGTACGTC. Translation: CASSPGGFSYEQYV.

This clonotype came up a few times. The chain links TRBV11-3 to TRBJ1-1; D remains ambiguous. The CDR3 spans 13 residues. Per germline, CDR1 SGHNT and CDR2 YENEEA. V lost 2 bases and J lost 3, with 7 bases in between. The chain's CDR3 is CASSLMAHTEAFF. CDR3 bases: TGTGCCAGCAGCTTAATGGCCCACACTGAAGCTTTCTTT.

This clonotype was observed at least ten times. The chain uses TRBV20-1 and TRBJ2-7; TRBD2 agrees at 9 bases. The V gene's germline CDR1 is DFQATT and CDR2 SNEGSKA (reference sequence). There are 14 residues in the CDR3. The ends lost 6 bases at V and 3 bases at J; junction bases unmatched: 9. CDR3 DNA: TGCAGTGCGAAAGGGGCGGGGGGGCTCTACGAGCAGTACTTC. It yields the protein CSAKGAGGLYEQYF.

The rearrangement joins TRBV20-1 to TRBJ2-3; possible D gene TRBD2, 7 bases. V lost 2 bases, J lost 3 bases, and 18 bases lay in between. CDR3 size: 16 residues. CDR1 and CDR2 from the germline V gene are DFQATT and SNEGSKA (reference sequence). The CDR3 DNA reads TGCAGTGCTAGACTTTTTAGGGGGGGGGAAACAGATACGCAGTATTTT. This encodes CSARLFRGGETDTQYF.

This clonotype occurred once. In DNA, the CDR3 is TGTGCCAGCAGCTTTAGCGGGGGCTACTCCTACAATGAGCAGTTCTTC. This sequence encodes CASSFSGGYSYNEQFF. The V and J genes are TRBV7-9 and TRBJ2-1, with 9 bases identical to TRBD2. Germline-derived CDR1 and CDR2 are SEHNR and FQNEAQ (reference sequence). This CDR3 has 16 amino acids. Trimming cost V 3 bases and J 0 bases; bases outside gene matches: 3.

This clonotype appeared many times. The rearrangement uses TRBV28 and TRBJ1-5; the D gene is possibly TRBD1 (5 bases). This CDR3 has 15 amino acids. CDR1 is MDHEN, CDR2 SYDVKM, per germline. V was cut by 2 bases and J by 1 base, with 9 bases left in between. CDR3 residues: CASSLGRASNQPQHF. CDR3 in DNA: TGTGCCAGCAGTTTAGGCAGGGCGAGCAATCAGCCCCAGCATTTT.

The chain couples TRBV5-1 to TRBJ2-7; no reliable D call. The CDR3 covers 16 residues. Germline loops: CDR1 SGHRS, CDR2 YFSETQ. Trimming shortened V by 5 bases and J by 0 bases, and 18 bases separated the two germline ends. As DNA, the CDR3 is TGCGCCAGCAGTTCGGGCCACAGCGCCAGCTCCTACGAGCAGTACTTC. Residues: CASSSGHSASSYEQYF. The full variable domain, completed using reference TRBV5-1 and TRBJ2-7, is KAGVTQTPRYLIKTRGQQVTLSCSPISGHRSVSWYQQTPGQGLQFLFEYFSETQRNKGNFPGRFSGRQFSNSRSEMNVSTLELGDSALYLCASSSGHSASSYEQYFGPGTRLTVT.

This clonotype was detected a few times. DNA of the CDR3: TGCAGTGCTAGACCGGACAGGGGGTTATATAGCAATCAGCCCCAGCATTTT. Its protein is CSARPDRGLYSNQPQHF. V and J are TRBV20-1 and TRBJ1-5, with 10 bases identical to TRBD1. J gave up 0 bases and V 2 bases, and 7 bases lay outside the gene matches. The CDR3 contains 17 residues. CDR1 is DFQATT, CDR2 SNEGSKA, per germline (reference sequence).

This clonotype was recorded at least ten times. This chain joins TRBV6-2 or TRBV6-3 and TRBJ2-3, with D perhaps matching TRBD1 or TRBD2 (5 bases each). The germline V and J ends were trimmed by 8 bases and 2 bases, with 17 bases remaining between them. CDR1 MNHEY and CDR2 SVGEGT come from the germline V gene. The CDR3 contains 15 residues. CDR3: CASEQGRMITDTQYF. DNA of the CDR3: TGTGCCAGCGAGCAGGGACGGATGATCACAGATACGCAGTATTTT.